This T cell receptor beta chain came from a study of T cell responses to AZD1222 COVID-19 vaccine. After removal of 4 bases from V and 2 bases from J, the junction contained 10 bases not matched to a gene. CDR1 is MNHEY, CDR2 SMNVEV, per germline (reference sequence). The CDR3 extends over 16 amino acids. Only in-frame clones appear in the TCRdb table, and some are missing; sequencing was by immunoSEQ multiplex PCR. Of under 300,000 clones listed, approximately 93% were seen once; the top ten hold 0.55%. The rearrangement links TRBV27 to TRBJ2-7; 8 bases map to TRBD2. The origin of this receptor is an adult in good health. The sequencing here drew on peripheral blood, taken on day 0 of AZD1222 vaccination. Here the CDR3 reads CASSSALRGGAYEQYF. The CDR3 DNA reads TGTGCCAGCAGTTCCGCCCTCCGGGGGGGGGCCTACGAGCAGTACTTC.